This TCR beta chain was observed in a study of blood T cell repertoires in COVID-19. Across the whole study: Whether acute or convalescent, the COVID-19 samples came from the United States, Italy and Spain. T cells, B-cell-depleted T cells, or PBMCs supplied cDNA or gDNA.

Per the original data handling: Amplified reference gene primers provided the basis for estimating nucleated cell counts. Using immunoSEQ multiplex PCR, the repertoire was profiled, and TCRdb retains in-frame clones only, with some absent. D and trimming were read from the DNA, whereas the V and J calls and clone size are those reported in that table. The table lists roughly 300,000 clones, over 75% of them singletons. As to this clone: The sample holds other DNA sequences that translate to the same CDR3.

The CDR3 has 13 residues. From germline, CDR1 is SGHRS and CDR2 YFSETQ. V lost 0 bases and J lost 1, with 4 bases in between. Sequencing was done on a sample of peripheral blood. The rearrangement uses TRBV5-1 and TRBJ1-1, with D unclear. This sequence was found in a human donor in a cohort sampled during active COVID-19. CDR3 sequence reads: CASSLGRNTEAFF. The CDR3 coding sequence is TGCGCCAGCAGCTTGGGGAGGAACACTGAAGCTTTCTTT.